Each of the 17 T cell receptor beta chains below was sequenced from the same sample in a study of shared clonotypes between healthy human individuals. Profiled with immunoSEQ multiplex PCR; TCRdb holds only in-frame clones, not every one. The repertoire holds around 430,000 clones, with roughly 80% as singletons. The sample comprised PBMCs. Receptor source: a woman aged 40 to 50 in good health. Some clones in this sample may be carry-over from other donors' samples.

Regarding this clone: Relative to the germline gene, one junction end is altered; a read error may explain this. The rearrangement joins TRBV15 to TRBJ2-1; tentatively, D is TRBD1 (5 bases). CDR1 and CDR2 (germline): LNHNV, YYDKDF (reference sequence). The CDR3 runs 15 residues. The CDR3 sequence is CATSREVGAHNEQFF. The CDR3 region has the DNA TGTGCCACCAGTAGAGAAGTAGGGGCCCACAATGAGCAGTTCTTC.

The chain couples TRBV28 to TRBJ2-3; possibly TRBD1 or TRBD2 for D (5 bases each). V dropped 4 bases and J dropped 0 bases, with 17 bases sitting between them. CDR1 and CDR2 (germline): MDHEN, SYDVKM. The CDR3 spans 17 residues. The CDR3 nucleotides read TGTGCCAGCAGTTCCCCATCCGGGACGGATAGCACAGATACGCAGTATTTT. Translation gives CASSSPSGTDSTDTQYF.

The J gene is TRBJ2-1, the V gene TRBV2; D not certain. Germline CDR1 is SNHLY and CDR2 is FYNNEI. Trimming took 5 bases from V and 14 from J, leaving 10 bases between them. The CDR3 has 10 amino acids. CDR3 in DNA: TGTGCCAGCAGTAAGATCACAGAGTTCTTC. It specifies CASSKITEFF.

This chain links TRBV30 with TRBJ2-1, with 7 positions matching TRBD2. Germline CDR1 GTSNPN, CDR2 SVGIG (reference sequence). The CDR3 totals 14 residues. V was pared by 5 bases and J by 6 bases, with 10 bases of the junction left unmatched. CDR3 bases: TGTGCCTGGGAGAATCTTGGGGAGGGCAATGAGCAGTTCTTC. Translating gives CAWENLGEGNEQFF.

The chain combines TRBV19 with TRBJ2-3; unclear D gene. CDR1 is LNHDA and CDR2 is SQIVND in the germline V gene (reference sequence). Between the trimmed V and J ends, which lost 1 base and 2 bases, there was a span of 7 bases. This CDR3 is 14 amino acids long. The CDR3 bases are TGTGCCAGTAGTATAGCGCTGGTCACAGATACGCAGTATTTT. Protein: CASSIALVTDTQYF.

V usage is TRBV10-3 and J usage is TRBJ1-1; TRBD1 is a possible D gene (5 bases). Germline CDR1 ENHRY, CDR2 SYGVKD. The CDR3 runs 14 residues. V gave up 6 bases and J gave up 1 base, with 12 bases separating them. The CDR3 reads CAIRSGGANTEAFF. As DNA, the CDR3 is TGTGCCATCAGATCGGGGGGTGCGAACACTGAAGCTTTCTTT.

The chain is built from TRBV11-2 and TRBJ2-1; unclear D gene. From germline, CDR1 is SGHAT and CDR2 FQNNGV. Trimming removed 3 bases from V and 3 bases from J, with 12 bases in between. The length of the CDR3 is 15 residues. This CDR3 reads CASSFRARDYNEQFF. As DNA, the CDR3 is TGTGCCAGCAGCTTTCGGGCGAGAGACTACAATGAGCAGTTCTTC.

V and J are TRBV5-1 and TRBJ2-3, with D possibly TRBD2 on 6 matching bases. V lost 3 bases and J 0 bases, leaving 14 bases between the germline ends. The CDR3 has 16 residues. Germline lookup yields CDR1 SGHRS and CDR2 YFSETQ. In DNA, the CDR3 is TGCGCCAGCAGCTGGTCGCCTAGCGCGAGCACAGATACGCAGTATTTT. It specifies CASSWSPSASTDTQYF.

The rearrangement uses TRBV5-1 and TRBJ2-1; 10 bases fit TRBD2. The J segment lost 4 bases and the V segment lost 2 bases, leaving 6 bases of the junction unmatched. CDR1 and CDR2 (germline): SGHRS, YFSETQ. The CDR3 covers 16 residues. The CDR3 sequence is CASSFSAGGVYNEQFF. The CDR3 coding sequence is TGCGCCAGCAGCTTTTCAGCGGGAGGGGTATACAATGAGCAGTTCTTC.

V is TRBV27 and J is TRBJ2-5; TRBD2 aligns across 7 bases. Trimming took 5 bases from V and 5 from J; bases not matched to a gene: 5. Germline V lookup: CDR1 MNHEY, CDR2 SMNVEV (reference sequence). The CDR3 contains 13 residues. CDR3 DNA: TGTGCCAGCAGTAGAGGGAGGGCCGAGACCCAGTACTTC. Translation: CASSRGRAETQYF.

This clone was found a few times. The V call is TRBV7-3, the J call TRBJ1-1; D uncertain. Between the trimmed V and J ends, which lost 1 base and 2 bases, there was a span of 11 bases. From germline, CDR1 is SGHTA and CDR2 FQGTGA. CDR3 length: 15 amino acids. CDR3 bases: TGTGCCAGCAGCTTAAATGTAGGACCTAACACTGAAGCTTTCTTT. Protein: CASSLNVGPNTEAFF. The variable domain in full, completed from reference TRBV7-3 and TRBJ1-1, reads GAGVSQTPSNKVTEKGKYVELRCDPISGHTALYWYRQSLGQGPEFLIYFQGTGAADDSGLPNDRFFAVRPEGSVSTLKIQRTERGDSAVYLCASSLNVGPNTEAFFGQGTRLTVV.

The chain employs TRBV29-1 and TRBJ2-5; 9 nucleotides align to TRBD2. Germline CDR1 SQVTM, CDR2 ANQGSEA. The CDR3 covers 13 residues. With 3 bases clipped from V and 5 bases from J, the junction kept 4 bases outside the gene matches. CDR3 nucleotide sequence: TGCAGCGTTGAGCGGGAGGGCCGCGAGACCCAGTACTTC. Translation: CSVEREGRETQYF.

The chain employs TRBV7-2 and TRBJ2-7, with D perhaps matching TRBD1 (5 bases). The CDR3 spans 14 residues. Trimming removed 1 base at V and 0 bases at J, with 7 bases between. CDR1 SGHTA and CDR2 FQGNSA come from the germline V gene. The CDR3 here is CASSLEQDSYEQYF. CDR3 in DNA: TGTGCCAGCAGCTTAGAACAGGACTCCTACGAGCAGTACTTC. The whole variable domain, filled in from reference TRBV7-2 and TRBJ2-7, reads GAGVSQSPSNKVTEKGKDVELRCDPISGHTALYWYRQSLGQGLEFLIYFQGNSAPDKSGLPSDRFSAERTGGSVSTLTIQRTQQEDSAVYLCASSLEQDSYEQYFGPGTRLTVT.

This clone was picked up one time. This chain joins TRBV11-2 and TRBJ1-1, with D perhaps TRBD1 (5 bases). CDR1 and CDR2 (germline): SGHAT, FQNNGV. Trimming left V 6 bases short and J 4 bases short, with 12 bases between. This CDR3 contains 13 residues. CDR3 DNA: TGTGCCAGCAGTCCAGGGTGGGTCACTGAAGCTTTCTTT. It codes for CASSPGWVTEAFF.

V usage is TRBV7-2 and J usage is TRBJ1-2; 8 bases are a match to TRBD1. The V gene end was trimmed by 5 bases and the J gene end by 4 bases; junction bases not matched to a gene: 6. CDR1 is SGHTA and CDR2 is FQGNSA in the germline V gene. The CDR3 consists of 14 residues. The DNA for the CDR3 is TGTGCCAGCAGCGTGACAGGGGCAATCTATGGCTACACCTTC. Translating gives CASSVTGAIYGYTF.

In nucleotides, the CDR3 is TGTGCCAGCCAAACCTTGGGGGGAAATGGCTACACCTTC. Translated, it gives CASQTLGGNGYTF. The rearrangement joins TRBV27 to TRBJ1-2; D is perhaps TRBD1 (5 bases). The length of the CDR3 is 13 residues. V gave up 8 bases and J gave up 6 bases, with 16 bases separating them. Germline V gives CDR1 MNHEY, CDR2 SMNVEV (reference sequence).

This clone appeared many times. The J gene is TRBJ2-3, the V gene TRBV10-3; D unresolved. CDR3 length: 13 amino acids. Germline CDR1 reads ENHRY; CDR2 reads SYGVKD. The germline V and J ends were trimmed by 0 bases and 0 bases, with 1 base remaining between them. CDR3 sequence reads: CAISESSTDTQYF. In DNA, the CDR3 is TGTGCCATCAGTGAGTCGAGCACAGATACGCAGTATTTT.